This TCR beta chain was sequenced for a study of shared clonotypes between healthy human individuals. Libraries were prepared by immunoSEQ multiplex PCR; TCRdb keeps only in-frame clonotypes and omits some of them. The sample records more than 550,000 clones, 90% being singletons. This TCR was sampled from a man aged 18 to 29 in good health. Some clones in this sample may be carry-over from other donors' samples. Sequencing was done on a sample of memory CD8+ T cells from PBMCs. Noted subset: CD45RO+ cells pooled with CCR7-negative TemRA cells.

The CDR3 DNA sequence: TGTGCCAGCAGGGACCGTCGTTGGGAGCAGTTCTTC. This translates into CASRDRRWEQFF. The chain is built from TRBV2 and TRBJ2-1; D is undetermined. From germline, CDR1 is SNHLY and CDR2 FYNNEI. The CDR3 runs to 12 residues. V dropped 6 bases and J dropped 10 bases, with 13 bases sitting between them.